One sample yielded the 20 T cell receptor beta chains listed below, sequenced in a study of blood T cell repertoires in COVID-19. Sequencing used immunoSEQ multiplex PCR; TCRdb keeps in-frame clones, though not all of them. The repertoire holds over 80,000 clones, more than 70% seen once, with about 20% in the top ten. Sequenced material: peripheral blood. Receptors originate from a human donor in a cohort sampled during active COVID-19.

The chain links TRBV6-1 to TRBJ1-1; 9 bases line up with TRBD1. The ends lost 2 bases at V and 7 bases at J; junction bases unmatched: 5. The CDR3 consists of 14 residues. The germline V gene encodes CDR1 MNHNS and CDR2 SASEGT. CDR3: CASSETLGQGEAFF. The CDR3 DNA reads TGTGCCAGCAGTGAAACTCTGGGACAGGGTGAAGCTTTCTTT.

The CDR3 bases are TGCGCCAGCAGCTTGGAACAATCCCGGGGGGCGCGTGGCTACACCTTC. It encodes CASSLEQSRGARGYTF. The chain carries TRBV5-1 and TRBJ1-2; perhaps TRBD1 as D (6 bases). Germline CDR1 is SGHRS and CDR2 is YFSETQ. The length of the CDR3 is 16 residues. V shed 0 bases and J shed 7 bases, with 19 bases lying between them.

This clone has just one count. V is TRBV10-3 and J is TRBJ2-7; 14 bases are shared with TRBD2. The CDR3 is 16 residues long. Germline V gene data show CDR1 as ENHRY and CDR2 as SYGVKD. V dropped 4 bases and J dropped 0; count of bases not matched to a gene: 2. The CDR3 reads CAISGGLAGGSYEQYF. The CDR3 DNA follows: TGTGCCATCAGTGGCGGACTAGCGGGAGGCTCCTACGAGCAGTACTTC.

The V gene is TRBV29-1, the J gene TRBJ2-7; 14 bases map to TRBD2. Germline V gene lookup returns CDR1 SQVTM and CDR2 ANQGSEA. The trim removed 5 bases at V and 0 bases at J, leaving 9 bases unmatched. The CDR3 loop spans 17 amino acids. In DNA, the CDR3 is TGCAGCGTTCTGTCCGGGACTAGCGGGAGAGGCTCCTACGAGCAGTACTTC. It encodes CSVLSGTSGRGSYEQYF.

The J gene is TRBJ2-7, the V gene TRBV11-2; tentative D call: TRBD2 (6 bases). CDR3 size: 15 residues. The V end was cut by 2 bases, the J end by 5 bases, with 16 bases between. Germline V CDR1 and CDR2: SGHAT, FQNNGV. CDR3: CASSLLFLARDEQYF. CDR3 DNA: TGTGCCAGCAGCTTACTTTTCCTAGCGAGGGACGAGCAGTACTTC.

The CDR3 DNA reads as TGTGCCATCAGTGAGTCACAGAGCAAATTTCAAGAGACCCAGTACTTC. This encodes CAISESQSKFQETQYF. The chain carries TRBV10-3 and TRBJ2-5; D is unclear. The CDR3 is 16 residues long. Germline assignment: CDR1 ENHRY and CDR2 SYGVKD. V dropped 0 bases and J dropped 2 bases, with 13 bases sitting between them.

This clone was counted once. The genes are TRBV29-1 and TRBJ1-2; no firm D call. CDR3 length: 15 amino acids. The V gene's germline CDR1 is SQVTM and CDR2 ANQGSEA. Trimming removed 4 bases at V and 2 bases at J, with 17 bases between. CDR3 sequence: CSVVFFSQPNYGYTF. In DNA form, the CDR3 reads TGCAGCGTTGTGTTCTTTAGCCAGCCAAACTATGGCTACACCTTC.

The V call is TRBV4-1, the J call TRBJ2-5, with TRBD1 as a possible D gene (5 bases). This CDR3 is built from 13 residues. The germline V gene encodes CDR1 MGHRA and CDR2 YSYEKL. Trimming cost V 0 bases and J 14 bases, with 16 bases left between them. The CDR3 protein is CASSQDRFSGSYF. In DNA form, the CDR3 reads TGCGCCAGCAGCCAAGATAGGTTTTCAGGGTCCTACTTC.

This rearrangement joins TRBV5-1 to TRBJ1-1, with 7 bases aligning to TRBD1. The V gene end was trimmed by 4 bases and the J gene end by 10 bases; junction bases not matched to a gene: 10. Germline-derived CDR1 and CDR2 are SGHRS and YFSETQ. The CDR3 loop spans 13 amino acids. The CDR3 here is CASSVQQGSRAFF. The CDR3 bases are TGCGCCAGCAGCGTACAACAGGGGAGTCGAGCTTTCTTT.

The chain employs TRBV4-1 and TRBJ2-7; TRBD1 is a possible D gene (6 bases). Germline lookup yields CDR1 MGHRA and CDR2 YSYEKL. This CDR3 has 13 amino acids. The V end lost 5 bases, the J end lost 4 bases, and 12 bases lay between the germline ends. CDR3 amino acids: CASSWQQGYEQYF. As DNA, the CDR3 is TGCGCCAGCAGCTGGCAGCAGGGGTACGAGCAGTACTTC.

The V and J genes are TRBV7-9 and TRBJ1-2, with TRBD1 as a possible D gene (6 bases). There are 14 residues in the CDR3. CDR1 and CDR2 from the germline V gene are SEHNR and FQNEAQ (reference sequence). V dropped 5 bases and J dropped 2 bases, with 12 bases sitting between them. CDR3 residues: CASSHLTGNYGYTF. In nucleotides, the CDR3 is TGTGCCAGCAGCCACCTTACAGGGAACTATGGCTACACCTTC.

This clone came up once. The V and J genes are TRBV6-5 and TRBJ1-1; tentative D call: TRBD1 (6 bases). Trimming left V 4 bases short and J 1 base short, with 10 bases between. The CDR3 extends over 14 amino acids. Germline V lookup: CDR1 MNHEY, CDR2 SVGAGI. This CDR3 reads CASSSGHPNTEAFF. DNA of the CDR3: TGTGCCAGCAGTTCGGGACATCCGAACACTGAAGCTTTCTTT.

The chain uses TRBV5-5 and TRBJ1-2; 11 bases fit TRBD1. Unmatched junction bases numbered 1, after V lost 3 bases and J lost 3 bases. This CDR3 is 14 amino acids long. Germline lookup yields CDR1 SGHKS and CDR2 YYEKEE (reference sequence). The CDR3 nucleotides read TGTGCCAGCAGCTGGGACAGGGGGGACTATGGCTACACCTTC. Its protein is CASSWDRGDYGYTF.

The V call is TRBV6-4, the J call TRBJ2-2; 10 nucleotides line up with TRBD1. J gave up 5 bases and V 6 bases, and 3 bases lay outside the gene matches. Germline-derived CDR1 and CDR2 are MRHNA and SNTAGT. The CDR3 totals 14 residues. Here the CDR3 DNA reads TGTGCCAGCAGCGGACAGGGGGGTACCGGGGAGCTGTTTTTT. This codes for CASSGQGGTGELFF.

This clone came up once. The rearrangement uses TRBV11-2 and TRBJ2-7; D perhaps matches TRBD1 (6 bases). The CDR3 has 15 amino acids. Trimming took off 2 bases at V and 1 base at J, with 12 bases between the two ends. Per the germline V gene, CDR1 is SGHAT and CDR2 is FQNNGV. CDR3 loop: CASSLNGQLSYEQYF. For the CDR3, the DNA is TGTGCCAGCAGCTTAAACGGACAGTTGTCCTACGAGCAGTACTTC.

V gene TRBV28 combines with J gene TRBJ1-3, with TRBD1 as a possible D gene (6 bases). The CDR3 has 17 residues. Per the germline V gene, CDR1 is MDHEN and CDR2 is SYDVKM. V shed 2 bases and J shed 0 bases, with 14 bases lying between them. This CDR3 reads CASSLGTPNFSGNTIYF. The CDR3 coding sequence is TGTGCCAGCAGTTTAGGGACACCCAACTTCTCTGGAAACACCATATATTTT.

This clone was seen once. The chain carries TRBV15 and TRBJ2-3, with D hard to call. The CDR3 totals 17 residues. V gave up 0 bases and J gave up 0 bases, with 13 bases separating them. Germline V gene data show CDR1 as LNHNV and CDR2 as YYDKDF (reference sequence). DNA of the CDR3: TGTGCCACCAGCAGAGATCGGTTGTGGGCTAGCACAGATACGCAGTATTTT. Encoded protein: CATSRDRLWASTDTQYF.

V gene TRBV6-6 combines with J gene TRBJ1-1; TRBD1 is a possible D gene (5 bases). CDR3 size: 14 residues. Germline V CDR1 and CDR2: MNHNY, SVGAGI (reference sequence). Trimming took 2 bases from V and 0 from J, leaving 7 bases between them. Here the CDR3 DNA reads TGTGCCAGCAGTTACCCGACAGTGAACACTGAAGCTTTCTTT. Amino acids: CASSYPTVNTEAFF.

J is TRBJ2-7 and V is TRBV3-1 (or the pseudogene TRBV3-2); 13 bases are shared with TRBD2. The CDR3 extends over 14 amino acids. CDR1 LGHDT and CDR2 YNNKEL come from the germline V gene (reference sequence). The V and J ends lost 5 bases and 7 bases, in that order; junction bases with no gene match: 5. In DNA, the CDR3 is TGTGCCAGCAGCGGACTAGCGGGAGTCGAGGAGCAGTACTTC. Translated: CASSGLAGVEEQYF.

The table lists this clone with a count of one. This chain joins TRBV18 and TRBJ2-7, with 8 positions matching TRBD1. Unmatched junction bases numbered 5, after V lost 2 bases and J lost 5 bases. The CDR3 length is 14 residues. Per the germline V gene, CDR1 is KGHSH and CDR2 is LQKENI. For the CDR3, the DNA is TGTGCCAGCTCACCAGGACAGGGCATGAACGAGCAGTACTTC. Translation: CASSPGQGMNEQYF.